The 3 T cell receptor beta chains reported below all come from one sample, sequenced in a study of shared clonotypes between healthy human individuals. Some clones are missing from TCRdb's copy, which holds only in-frame ones; the method was immunoSEQ multiplex PCR. The sample contains 1.4 million to 1.5 million clones, approximately 97% of which appear only once. Input material: naive CD4+ T cells sorted from blood. The subset: CD45RA+ positively selected. The source of these receptors is a man aged 25-45 years in good health.

This sequence joins TRBV6-6 and TRBJ1-5; 7 bases map to TRBD1. Germline loops: CDR1 MNHNY, CDR2 SVGAGI (reference sequence). This CDR3 contains 16 residues. Trimming at V came to 2 bases and at J to 6 bases, leaving 10 bases not matched to a gene. The CDR3 loop is CASSYRRDRASQPQHF. CDR3 nucleotide sequence: TGTGCCAGCAGTTACCGACGCGACAGGGCTAGTCAGCCCCAGCATTTT.

The chain uses TRBV27 and TRBJ2-3; 9 nucleotides agree with TRBD2. The CDR3 consists of 19 residues. V shed 3 bases and J 3 bases; nucleotides not matched to a gene: 16. Germline loops: CDR1 MNHEY, CDR2 SMNVEV (reference sequence). CDR3 residues: CASSFRLAGPSQRTDTQYF. CDR3 nucleotides: TGTGCCAGCAGTTTCCGGCTAGCGGGACCCTCACAGCGTACAGATACGCAGTATTTT.

This clone was seen once. The chain combines TRBV2 with TRBJ1-2; 12 bases are shared with TRBD1. Trimming at V came to 1 base and at J to 7 bases, leaving 7 bases not matched to a gene. Per germline, CDR1 SNHLY and CDR2 FYNNEI. This CDR3 has 16 residues. CDR3 in amino acids: CASSEVSGTGGSGYTF. CDR3 in DNA: TGTGCCAGCAGTGAAGTGAGCGGGACAGGGGGCAGTGGCTACACCTTC. Together with reference TRBV2 and TRBJ1-2, the CDR3 gives the full variable domain: EPEVTQTPSHQVTQMGQEVILRCVPISNHLYFYWYRQILGQKVEFLVSFYNNEISEKSEIFDDQFSVERPDGSNFTLKIRSTKLEDSAMYFCASSEVSGTGGSGYTFGSGTRLTVV.